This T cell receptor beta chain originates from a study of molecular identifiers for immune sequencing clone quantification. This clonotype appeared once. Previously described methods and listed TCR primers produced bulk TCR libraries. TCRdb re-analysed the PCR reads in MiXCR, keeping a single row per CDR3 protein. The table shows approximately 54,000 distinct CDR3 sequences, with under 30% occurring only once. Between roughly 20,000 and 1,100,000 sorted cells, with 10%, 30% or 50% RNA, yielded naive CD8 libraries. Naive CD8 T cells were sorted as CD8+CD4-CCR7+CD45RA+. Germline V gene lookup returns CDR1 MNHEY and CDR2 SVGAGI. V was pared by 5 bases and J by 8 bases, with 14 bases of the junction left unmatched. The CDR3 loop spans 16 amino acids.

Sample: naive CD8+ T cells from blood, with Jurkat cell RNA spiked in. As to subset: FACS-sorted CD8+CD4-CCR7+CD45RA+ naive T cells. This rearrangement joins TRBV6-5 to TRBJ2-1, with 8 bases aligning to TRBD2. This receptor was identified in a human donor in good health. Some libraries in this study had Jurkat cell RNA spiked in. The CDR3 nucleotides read TGTGCCAGCAGTGACCCCCGCCGGGGGGGCTCCCATGAGCAGTTCTTC. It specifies CASSDPRRGGSHEQFF.